The 8 T cell receptor beta chains given below trace back to one sample, sequenced in a study of molecular identifiers for immune sequencing clone quantification. TCRdb passed the PCR reads through MiXCR, listing each CDR3 protein once. The sample gives about 640,000 distinct CDR3 sequences, 15% to 20% of which show up once; about 0.9% is in the top ten. Source material: naive CD8+ T cells from blood, with Jurkat cell RNA spiked in. Indicated subset: FACS-sorted CD8+CD4-CCR7+CD45RA+ naive T cells. The receptor set was obtained from a human donor in good health. Some libraries in this study had Jurkat cell RNA spiked in.

This clonotype was seen at least ten times. The J gene is TRBJ2-5, the V gene TRBV10-2, with 13 bases aligning to TRBD2. Germline trimming cut 0 bases from V and 2 bases from J; bases unmatched to any gene: 3. The CDR3 is 17 residues long. Germline V lookup: CDR1 WSHSY, CDR2 SAAADI. The CDR3 DNA sequence: TGCGCCAGCAGTGAGTCGTCGGGACTAGCGGGACAAGAGACCCAGTACTTC. This encodes CASSESSGLAGQETQYF.

This clonotype was observed a handful of times. This chain connects TRBV6-2 or TRBV6-3 to TRBJ2-1, with D hard to call. Deletions cut 0 bases from V and 6 bases from J, with 15 bases between. The CDR3 sequence is 16 residues long. The germline gives CDR1 MNHEY, CDR2 SVGEGT. The CDR3 region is CASSYSRRPRLNEQFF. The CDR3 bases are TGTGCCAGCAGTTACTCGAGACGGCCCCGTCTCAATGAGCAGTTCTTC.

Concerning this clonotype: Given a much more abundant clone one base away, this may be a read error. This chain links TRBV6-2 or TRBV6-3 with TRBJ2-3; 8 bases map to TRBD2. Per the germline V gene, CDR1 is MNHEY and CDR2 is SVGEGT. Losses at the gene ends were 5 bases for V and 5 bases for J; bases not matched to a gene: 9. The CDR3 runs 15 residues. CDR3 region: CASSHSGGGRDTQYF. CDR3 nucleotide sequence: TGTGCCAGCAGTCACAGCGGGGGAGGTAGAGATACGCAGTATTTT.

About this clonotype itself: This may be a read error, as it is one base from a much larger clone. J is TRBJ2-7 and V is TRBV7-9; perhaps TRBD1 as D (5 bases). CDR3 length: 13 amino acids. From germline, CDR1 is SEHNR and CDR2 FQNEAQ (reference sequence). The CDR3 spells CASSLAARAERYF. The CDR3 DNA reads TGTGCCAGCAGCTTAGCTGCCAGGGCCGAGCGGTACTTC. Full variable domain (remainder filled in from reference TRBV7-9 and TRBJ2-7): DTGVSQNPRHKITKRGQNVTFRCDPISEHNRLYWYRQTLGQGPEFLTYFQNEAQLEKSRLLSDRFSAERPKGSFSTLEIQRTEQGDSAMYLCASSLAARAERYFGPGTRLTVT.

This clonotype was seen a few times. The rearrangement links TRBV5-6 to TRBJ1-5; D is unresolved. The length of the CDR3 is 12 residues. Per germline, CDR1 SGHDT and CDR2 YYEEEE. V lost 3 bases, J lost 5 bases, and 6 bases lay in between. CDR3: CASSWGDQPQHF. The CDR3 DNA is TGTGCCAGCAGCTGGGGTGATCAGCCCCAGCATTTT.

Many counts were recorded for this clonotype. The CDR3, as DNA: TGTGCCAGCAGCTCCTCAGGGGCGAAACTGTTTTTT. Translation: CASSSSGAKLFF. The genes are TRBV7-9 and TRBJ1-4, with D tentatively TRBD1 (6 bases). From germline, CDR1 is SEHNR and CDR2 FQNEAQ (reference sequence). Trimming stripped 4 bases from V and 11 bases from J, with 11 bases between. CDR3 size: 12 residues.

The chain links TRBV12-5 to TRBJ1-2; D remains unclear. Trimming shortened V by 1 base and J by 4 bases, and 13 bases separated the two germline ends. This CDR3 is built from 15 residues. The germline gives CDR1 LGHNT, CDR2 FRNRAP. In nucleotides, the CDR3 is TGTGCTAGTGGTTTGGGCGCCGGTGGAAGCTATGGCTACACCTTC. The encoded protein is CASGLGAGGSYGYTF.

This clonotype showed up many times. The genes are TRBV7-9 and TRBJ1-1, with 7 bases that match TRBD1. Germline V lookup: CDR1 SEHNR, CDR2 FQNEAQ (reference sequence). Unmatched junction bases numbered 15, after V lost 5 bases and J lost 3 bases. CDR3 length equals 17 residues. CDR3 in amino acids: CASSQIGLTGIYTEAFF. The CDR3 DNA reads as TGTGCCAGCAGCCAAATCGGATTGACAGGGATCTACACTGAAGCTTTCTTT.